Listed below are T cell receptor beta chains from one sample, sequenced in a study of blood T cell repertoires in COVID-19. Repertoires were generated with immunoSEQ multiplex PCR, while TCRdb's copy carries only in-frame clones and drops some. This repertoire shows some 20,000 clones, approximately 90% found once; its top ten account for about a sixth. Sequenced: peripheral blood. Receptors were obtained from a human donor with active COVID-19. The donor label of this sample is uncertain. CDR3s include the opening cysteine and the closing phenylalanine or tryptophan. A D gene is named only where the DNA matches it firmly. Clone size is not always given. Where it is, it says once, few, many or a class for expanded clones.

d_call j_call v_call clone_size cdr3_length cdr3_aa cdr3_nt
- TRBJ2-2 TRBV12-3/TRBV12-4 - 12 CASTFRSGELFF TGTGCCAGCACCTTTAGATCCGGGGAGCTGTTTTTT
- TRBJ1-1 TRBV6-1 - 12 CASSERTAEAFF TGTGCCAGCAGTGAGAGGACAGCTGAAGCTTTCTTT
- TRBJ1-2 TRBV7-2 - 16 CASSLSRAGAQGGYTF TGTGCCAGCAGCTTATCCAGGGCGGGGGCGCAGGGTGGCTACACCTTC
- TRBJ2-7 TRBV6-2/TRBV6-3 few 15 CASSRDRPDTYEQYF TGTGCCAGCAGTCGGGATCGACCAGATACCTACGAGCAGTACTTC
TRBD2 TRBJ2-3 TRBV5-1 - 17 CASSAGDSGGGTDTQYF TGCGCCAGCAGCGCAGGGGATAGCGGGGGTGGCACAGATACGCAGTATTTT
- TRBJ2-7 TRBV3-1/TRBV3-2 - 11 CASSLTNEQYF TGTGCCAGCAGTCTAACCAACGAGCAGTACTTC
TRBD1 TRBJ2-4 TRBV4-2 - 16 CASSQEPGGKFHLWYF TGTGCCAGCAGCCAAGAACCAGGGGGCAAATTTCATCTTTGGTACTTC
TRBD1 TRBJ1-2 TRBV18 - 15 CASSRRTGQDYGYTF TGTGCCAGCTCACGACGGACAGGGCAAGACTATGGCTACACCTTC
- TRBJ2-7 TRBV7-9 - 16 CASSLGAGIPYYEQYF TGTGCCAGCAGCTTAGGGGCGGGAATCCCCTACTACGAGCAGTACTTC
- TRBJ2-7 TRBV21-1 - 16 CASSKVNGTGGYEQYF TGTGCCAGCAGCAAAGTTAACGGGACAGGAGGCTACGAGCAGTACTTC
- TRBJ2-5 TRBV20-1 - 14 CSASMPGSQETQYF TGCAGTGCTAGTATGCCCGGGAGCCAAGAGACCCAGTACTTC
- TRBJ2-7 TRBV3-1/TRBV3-2 - 15 CASSQVTGATGEQYF TGTGCCAGCAGCCAAGTGACGGGAGCTACGGGGGAGCAGTACTTC
TRBD1 TRBJ1-2 TRBV27 - 16 CASSRAGTEKKYGYTF TGTGCCAGCAGCCGCGCCGGGACAGAAAAAAAATATGGCTACACCTTC
TRBD2 TRBJ2-1 TRBV9 - 18 CASSVGIRSSGAYNEQFF TGTGCCAGCAGCGTAGGCATTAGGTCTAGCGGGGCCTACAATGAGCAGTTCTTC
TRBD2 TRBJ2-5 TRBV6-6 - 15 CASNLLAGDTLTQYF TGTGCCAGCAATCTACTAGCGGGGGACACCTTAACCCAGTACTTC
- TRBJ1-1 TRBV2 - 15 CASSVGSPMNTEAFF TGTGCCAGCAGTGTGGGTAGCCCGATGAACACTGAAGCTTTCTTT
- TRBJ2-2 TRBV4-2 - 14 CASSPLANTGELFF TGTGCCAGCAGCCCTCTAGCGAACACCGGGGAGCTGTTTTTT
- TRBJ2-7 TRBV7-2 - 18 CASSLRLVISATPGEQYF TGTGCCAGCAGCTTACGCTTGGTTATATCCGCTACTCCGGGCGAGCAGTACTTC
- TRBJ2-3 TRBV11-2 - 16 CASSSKNAGSTDTQYF TGTGCCAGCAGCTCGAAGAATGCGGGGAGCACAGATACGCAGTATTTT
TRBD1 TRBJ1-6 TRBV6-2/TRBV6-3 once 15 CASSYLTGTRGTLHF TGTGCCAGCAGTTACTTGACAGGGACTAGGGGAACCCTCCACTTT
- TRBJ2-1 TRBV4-2 - 16 CASSQSWTEDYNEQFF TGTGCCAGCAGCCAATCCTGGACAGAGGACTACAATGAGCAGTTCTTC
TRBD1 TRBJ2-3 TRBV19 - 16 CASSLRDRPSTDTQYF TGTGCCAGTAGCTTACGGGACAGACCCAGCACAGATACGCAGTATTTT
- TRBJ1-3 TRBV19 - 15 CASSIHTGSGNTIYF TGTGCCAGTAGTATACACACAGGGTCTGGAAACACCATATATTTT
TRBD1 TRBJ1-2 TRBV13 few 15 CASSIRGRSNYGYTF TGTGCCAGCAGCATCAGGGGGCGCTCTAACTATGGCTACACCTTC
TRBD1 TRBJ2-3 TRBV7-2 - 19 CASSLASRTGPPGTDTQYF TGTGCCAGCAGCTTAGCCTCCCGGACAGGGCCGCCCGGCACAGATACGCAGTATTTT
TRBD2 TRBJ2-5 TRBV7-7 - 16 CASSFATSGGMETQYF TGTGCTAGCAGCTTTGCTACTAGCGGGGGGATGGAGACCCAGTACTTC
- TRBJ1-2 TRBV27 - 12 CASSSRGGGYTF TGTGCCAGCAGTTCAAGGGGTGGCGGCTACACCTTC
TRBD1 TRBJ2-2 TRBV7-9 - 15 CASRPDRVGPGELFF TGTGCCAGCAGACCTGACAGGGTGGGCCCCGGGGAGCTGTTTTTT
- TRBJ2-7 TRBV6-5 - 13 CASKRASLYEQYF TGTGCCAGCAAGAGGGCCAGTCTCTACGAGCAGTACTTC
TRBD1 TRBJ1-4 TRBV4-2 - 14 CASSQPGQAEKLFF TGTGCCAGCAGCCAACCGGGACAGGCGGAAAAACTGTTTTTT
TRBD1 TRBJ2-2 TRBV6-6 - 17 CASSPGQGTARAGELFF TGTGCCAGCAGTCCCGGACAGGGGACGGCTCGGGCCGGGGAGCTGTTTTTT
TRBD1 TRBJ2-6 TRBV5-4 - 16 CASSPGTGAGANVLTF TGTGCCAGCAGCCCGGGGACAGGGGCTGGGGCCAACGTCCTGACTTTC
TRBD2 TRBJ2-5 TRBV9 - 15 CASSGSAGSKETQYF TGTGCCAGCAGCGGGTCAGCGGGGTCAAAAGAGACCCAGTACTTC
- TRBJ1-2 TRBV29-1 once 13 CSAQQGGNYGYTF TGCAGCGCTCAACAGGGAGGGAACTATGGCTACACCTTC
- TRBJ1-4 TRBV6-2/TRBV6-3 - 16 CASSYTRAAGSEKLFF TGTGCCAGCAGTTACACGAGGGCTGCTGGTAGTGAAAAACTGTTTTTT
TRBD2 TRBJ2-5 TRBV6-5 once 16 CASSYPASGGQETQYF TGTGCCAGCAGTTACCCCGCTAGCGGGGGCCAAGAGACCCAGTACTTC
- TRBJ1-4 TRBV10-3 - 15 CAISESVQGGEKLFF TGTGCCATCAGTGAGTCAGTACAGGGAGGGGAAAAACTGTTTTTT
- TRBJ1-6 TRBV14 - 18 CASSQYGKASPSNSPLHF TGTGCCAGCAGCCAGTACGGGAAGGCCTCACCCTCTAATTCACCCCTCCACTTT
- TRBJ2-3 TRBV19 - 12 CASSSGGDTQYF -
- TRBJ2-6 TRBV9 - 15 CASGPHVAGANVLTF TGTGCCAGCGGGCCCCATGTTGCTGGGGCCAACGTCCTGACTTTC
- TRBJ2-3 TRBV3-1/TRBV3-2 once 15 CASSQEWGVTDTQYF TGTGCCAGCAGCCAAGAGTGGGGGGTCACAGATACGCAGTATTTT
- TRBJ1-6 TRBV6-4 - 16 CASSESGGSYNSPLHF TGTGCCAGCAGCGAGTCCGGGGGATCCTATAATTCACCCCTCCACTTT
- TRBJ2-6 TRBV23-1 - 17 CASSQCFRTSGANVLTF TGCGCCAGCAGTCAATGTTTCCGGACATCTGGGGCCAACGTCCTGACTTTC
- TRBJ2-7 TRBV27 - 12 CAQRKGCYEQYF TGTGCCCAACGGAAGGGGTGCTACGAGCAGTACTTC
TRBD2 TRBJ2-5 TRBV7-6 - 15 CASSHLPSGGETQYF TGTGCCAGCAGCCACCTCCCCAGCGGGGGAGAGACCCAGTACTTC
- TRBJ1-1 TRBV2 - 12 CASSGSEGGDFF TGTGCCAGCAGTGGGAGTGAGGGTGGGGATTTCTTT
- TRBJ2-3 TRBV6-5 - 14 CASSMFRATDTQYF TGTGCCAGCAGTATGTTCAGGGCCACAGATACGCAGTATTTT
- TRBJ2-1 TRBV24-1 few 16 CATSDLRQGRGNEQFF TGTGCCACCAGTGATTTGCGGCAGGGGAGGGGAAATGAGCAGTTCTTC
- TRBJ1-3 TRBV24-1 - 13 CATSERSGNTIYF TGTGCCACCAGTGAACGGTCTGGAAACACCATATATTTT
- TRBJ1-2 TRBV9 - 14 CASSPTVGEGGYTF TGTGCCAGCAGCCCCACCGTAGGGGAAGGCGGCTACACCTTC
TRBD2 TRBJ2-2 TRBV4-3 - 15 CASSQDRAGAGELFF TGCGCCAGCAGCCAAGATAGGGCGGGGGCCGGGGAGCTGTTTTTT
TRBD1 TRBJ1-5 TRBV19 - 15 CASSIGQGANQPQHF TGTGCCAGTAGTATAGGACAGGGGGCAAATCAGCCCCAGCATTTT
TRBD2 TRBJ2-3 TRBV24-1 - 17 CATSESGLAGGTDTQYF TGTGCCACCAGTGAGTCTGGACTAGCGGGGGGCACAGATACGCAGTATTTT
- TRBJ1-3 TRBV5-1 - 15 CASSLEIATGNTIYF TGCGCCAGCAGCTTGGAGATAGCTACTGGAAACACCATATATTTT